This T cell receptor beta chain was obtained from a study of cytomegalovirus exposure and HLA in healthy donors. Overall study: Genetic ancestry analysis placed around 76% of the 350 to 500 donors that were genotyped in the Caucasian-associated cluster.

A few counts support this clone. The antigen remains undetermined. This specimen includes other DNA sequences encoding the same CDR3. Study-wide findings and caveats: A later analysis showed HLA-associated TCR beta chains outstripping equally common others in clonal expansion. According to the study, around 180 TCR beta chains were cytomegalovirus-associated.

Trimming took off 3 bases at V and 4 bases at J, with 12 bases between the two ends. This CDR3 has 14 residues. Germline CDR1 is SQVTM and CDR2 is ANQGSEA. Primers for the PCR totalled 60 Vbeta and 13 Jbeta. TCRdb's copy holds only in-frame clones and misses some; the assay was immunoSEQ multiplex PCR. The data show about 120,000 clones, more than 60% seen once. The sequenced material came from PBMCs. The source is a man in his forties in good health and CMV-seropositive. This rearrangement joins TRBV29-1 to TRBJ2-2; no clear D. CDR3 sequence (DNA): TGCAGCGTTGAGGTGAACTACCTCACCGGGGAGCTGTTTTTT. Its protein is CSVEVNYLTGELFF.